The source of this TCR beta chain is a study of blood T cell repertoires in COVID-19 (dated by TCRdb to 2019 to 2021). In terms of the full investigation: The collaborator samples originated in the United States, Italy and Spain and spanned the acute and convalescent phases of COVID-19. The material from the prospective study consisted of cDNA or gDNA derived from T cells, B-cell-depleted T cells, or PBMCs. Deeply sampled blood TCRbeta repertoires from subjects exposed to, actively infected with, or recovered from COVID-19 were included in the dataset. The repertoires were released in a freely available public database meant as a resource for research on the immune response to SARS-CoV-2. The samples were drawn from the first 160 participants of the ongoing ImmuneRACE study and from 950 to 1,500 subjects provided by 6 global collaborators. The sample metadata nearly always contained a de-identified subject ID, COVID-19 status, age in years and sex. Where available, HLA class I and class II types were taken from metadata supplied by the sample provider and were not determined by assay-based typing.

The CDR3 runs 15 residues from the cysteine to the phenylalanine. Solely the CDR3 DNA is kept, with 45 bases framed from the first base. The germline V gene provides CDR1 MNHEY and CDR2 SVGAGI. The junction shows trimming of 5 bases on V and 3 bases on J, and the gene matches do not reach 8 bases of it. The collaborating institutions used their own protocols to collect whole blood in K2EDTA tubes. Collaborator samples were shipped for TCRbeta analysis as frozen whole blood, isolated PBMCs, or DNA extracted from either sample type. This clone was picked up one time. It has no known antigen specificity. No much larger clonotype is one base removed from it; base qualities were not supplied. Findings and caveats that apply to the study as a whole: The quantity of clinical and demographic metadata differed by source and by participant and was supplied without curation.

TCRbeta CDR3 regions were amplified from genomic DNA by means of the immunoSEQ Assay, a bias-controlled multiplex PCR. On the authors' methods: Nucleated cell counts per sample were estimated from amplification of reference gene primers within the assay. To quantify the absolute abundance of each unique TCRbeta CDR3 rearrangement, sequence reads were collapsed and filtered. Productive Simpson clonality was computed per sample as the square root of Simpson's diversity index over productive rearrangements. In its TCRdb copy, this immuneACCESS table keeps in-frame sequences only and misses some clones. Where compared with another copy, unresolved V genes explain less than half of these, and the others have no known cause. V and J calls and clone size are given by that table; D and trimming were obtained from the DNA. For this sample there are about 330,000 clones; around nine tenths appear just once. Of the sample, roughly 4.1% falls within the top ten clones.

The chain links TRBV6-5 with TRBJ2-7; 9 middle bases align to TRBD1. The source material was peripheral blood. This sequence originates from a woman aged 45 to 65 with active or convalescent COVID-19. The CDR3 reads as follows: CASSRMGQGLYEQYF. The DNA sequence follows: TGTGCCAGCAGTCGGATGGGACAGGGACTCTACGAGCAGTACTTC.